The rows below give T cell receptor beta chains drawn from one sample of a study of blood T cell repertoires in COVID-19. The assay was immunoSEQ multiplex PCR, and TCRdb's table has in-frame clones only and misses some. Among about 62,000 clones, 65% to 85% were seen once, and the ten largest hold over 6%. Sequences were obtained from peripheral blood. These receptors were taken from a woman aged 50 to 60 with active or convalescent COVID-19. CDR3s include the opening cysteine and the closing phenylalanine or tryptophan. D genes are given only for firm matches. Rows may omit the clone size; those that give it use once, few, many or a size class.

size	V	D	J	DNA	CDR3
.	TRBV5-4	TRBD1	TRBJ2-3	TGTGCCAGCAGGAGGGACAGGACTTCCACAGATACGCAGTATTTT	CASRRDRTSTDTQYF
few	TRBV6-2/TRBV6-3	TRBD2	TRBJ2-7	TGTGCCAGCAGTCGGGGACTAGCGGGTTCCGAGCAGTACTTC	CASSRGLAGSEQYF
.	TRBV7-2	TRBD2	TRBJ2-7	TGTGCCAGCACCTTACCCGGGGGGTACCACGAGCAGTACTTC	CASTLPGGYHEQYF
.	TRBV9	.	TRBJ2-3	TGTGCCAGCAGCGCCCATTTCGATACGCAGTATTTT	CASSAHFDTQYF
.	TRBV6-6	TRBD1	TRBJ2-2	TGTGCCAGCAGTAGTACAGGGGGCCTGACCGGGGAGCTGTTTTTT	CASSSTGGLTGELFF
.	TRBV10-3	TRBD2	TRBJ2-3	TGTGCCATCAGTGAAGGACTAGCGGCCCCAGATACGCAGTATTTT	CAISEGLAAPDTQYF
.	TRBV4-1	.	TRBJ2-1	TGCGCCAGCAGCCAAGATTGGGGGGAGAGGGGCAATGAGCAGTTCTTC	CASSQDWGERGNEQFF
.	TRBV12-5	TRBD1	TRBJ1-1	TGTGCTAGTGGTATCCGGGACAGCCCTTGGGGAGCTTTCTTT	CASGIRDSPWGAFF
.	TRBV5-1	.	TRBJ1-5	TGCGCCAGCAGCTTGGGCAGCGAACAGCCCCAGCATTTT	CASSLGSEQPQHF
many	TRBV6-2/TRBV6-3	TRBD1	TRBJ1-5	TGTGCCAGCAGTTCTCAGGGAAACAGGGGGCTTAGCGTTCGTCAGCCCCAGCATTTT	CASSSQGNRGLSVRQPQHF
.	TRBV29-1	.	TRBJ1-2	TGCAGCGTTCTCGGACAGCACTATGGCTACACCTTC	CSVLGQHYGYTF
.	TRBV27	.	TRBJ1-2	TGTGCCAGCAGTTTATCGGCAGGGAGGTATGGCTACACCTTC	CASSLSAGRYGYTF
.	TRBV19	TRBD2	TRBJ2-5	TGTGCCAGTAGTACTAGCGGGAGATCGGAGACCCAGTACTTC	CASSTSGRSETQYF
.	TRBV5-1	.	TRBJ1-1	TGCGCCAGCAGCTTGGGGATTACAGCAGGGAACACTGAAGCTTTCTTT	CASSLGITAGNTEAFF
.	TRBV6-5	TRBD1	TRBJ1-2	TGTGCCAGCAGCTCGGGACAGGGATTTGGCTACACCTTC	CASSSGQGFGYTF
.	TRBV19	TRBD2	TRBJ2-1	TGTGCCAGTAGTCTCCACTGGGGACTAGCGGGGTCCTACAATGAGCAGTTCTTC	CASSLHWGLAGSYNEQFF
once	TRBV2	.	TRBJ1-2	TGTGCCAGCAGTCAGGGGTTCGACGGCTATGGCTACACCTTC	CASSQGFDGYGYTF
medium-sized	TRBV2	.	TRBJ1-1	TGTGCCAGCAGGCTAATTAGGGGCGGCGCTGAAGCTTTCTTT	CASRLIRGGAEAFF
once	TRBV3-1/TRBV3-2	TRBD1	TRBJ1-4	TGTGCCAGCAGCTCTTTAGGGACAGGGGGTGAAAAACTGTTTTTT	CASSSLGTGGEKLFF
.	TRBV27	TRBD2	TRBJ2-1	TGTGCCAGCAGTCAACGGACTAGCGGGCTCTCCTACAATGAGCAGTTCTTC	CASSQRTSGLSYNEQFF
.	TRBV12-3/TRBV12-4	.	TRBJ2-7	TGTGCCAGCAGTCCGGGTTCTGTCTACGAGCAGTACTTC	CASSPGSVYEQYF
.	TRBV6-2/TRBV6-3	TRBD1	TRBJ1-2	TGTGCCAGCAGTTACAGGAACAGGGGAAATGGCTACACCTTC	CASSYRNRGNGYTF
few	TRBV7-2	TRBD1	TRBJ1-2	TGTGCCAGCAGCTCTAGACAGGGCCCTAACCATGGCTACACCTTC	CASSSRQGPNHGYTF
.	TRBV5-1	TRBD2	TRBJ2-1	TGCGCCAGCAGCTTCACTAGCGGGAGCCATGAGCAGTTCTTC	CASSFTSGSHEQFF
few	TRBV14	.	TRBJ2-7	TGTGCCAGCAGCCCTTACCCAGGATCCTACGAGCAGTACTTC	CASSPYPGSYEQYF
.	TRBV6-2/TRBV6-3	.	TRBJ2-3	TGTGCCAGCAGTTACCCGCAGGGTGCCACAGATACGCAGTATTTT	CASSYPQGATDTQYF
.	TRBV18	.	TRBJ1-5	TGTGCCAGCTCTTCAGGGGTGGGGAATCAGCCCCAGCATTTT	CASSSGVGNQPQHF
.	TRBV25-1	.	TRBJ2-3	TGTGCCAGCAGTGAGGAGGCTAGTTATCCAGATACGCAGTATTTT	CASSEEASYPDTQYF
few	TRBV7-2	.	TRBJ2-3	TGTGCCAGCAGCTTTGATCGGGGGAGCACAGATACGCAGTATTTT	CASSFDRGSTDTQYF
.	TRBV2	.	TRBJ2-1	TGTGCCAGCAGTGAAGGTGACAGGTCGGCCAAGGAGCAGTTCTTC	CASSEGDRSAKEQFF
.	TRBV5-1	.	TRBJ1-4	TGCGCCAGCAGCCCCGGGGGGGGGCCTAATGAAAAACTGTTTTTT	CASSPGGGPNEKLFF
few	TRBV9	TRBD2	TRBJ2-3	TGTGCCAGCAGCTTGGCGGGAGGAGGTTTGGATACGCAGTATTTT	CASSLAGGGLDTQYF
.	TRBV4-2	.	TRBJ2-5	TGTGCCAGCAGCCAAGAAAGGGGCGGAGGGGAGACCCAGTACTTC	CASSQERGGGETQYF
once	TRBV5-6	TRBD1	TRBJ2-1	TGTGCCAGCAGCTTGCCGGGACAGGGGAGGCATGAGCAGTTCTTC	CASSLPGQGRHEQFF
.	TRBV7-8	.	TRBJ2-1	TGTGCCAGCAGCTTAGCGCACGACTCATCCTACAATGAGCAGTTCTTC	CASSLAHDSSYNEQFF
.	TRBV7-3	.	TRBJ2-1	TGTGCCAGCAGCTTAATGGGGGAGGCCCACAATGAGCAGTTCTTC	CASSLMGEAHNEQFF
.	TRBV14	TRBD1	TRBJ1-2	TGTGCCAGCAGCCACCCGGGACAGGGGTTGGGCGGAGATGGCTACACCTTC	CASSHPGQGLGGDGYTF
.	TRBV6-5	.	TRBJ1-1	TGTGCCAGCAGTTACCGTACAGGGATCACTGAAGCTTTCTTT	CASSYRTGITEAFF
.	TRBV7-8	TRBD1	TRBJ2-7	TGTGCCAGCAGATTAAGACAGGGGCCGGCTTACGAGCAGTACTTC	CASRLRQGPAYEQYF
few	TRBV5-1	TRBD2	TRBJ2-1	TGCGCCAGCAGCTTGCCGGCGGGAGAATTCGATGAGCAGTTCTTC	CASSLPAGEFDEQFF
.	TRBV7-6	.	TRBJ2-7	TGTGCCAGCAGCTCCACCGGTTTGGAGCAGTACTTC	CASSSTGLEQYF